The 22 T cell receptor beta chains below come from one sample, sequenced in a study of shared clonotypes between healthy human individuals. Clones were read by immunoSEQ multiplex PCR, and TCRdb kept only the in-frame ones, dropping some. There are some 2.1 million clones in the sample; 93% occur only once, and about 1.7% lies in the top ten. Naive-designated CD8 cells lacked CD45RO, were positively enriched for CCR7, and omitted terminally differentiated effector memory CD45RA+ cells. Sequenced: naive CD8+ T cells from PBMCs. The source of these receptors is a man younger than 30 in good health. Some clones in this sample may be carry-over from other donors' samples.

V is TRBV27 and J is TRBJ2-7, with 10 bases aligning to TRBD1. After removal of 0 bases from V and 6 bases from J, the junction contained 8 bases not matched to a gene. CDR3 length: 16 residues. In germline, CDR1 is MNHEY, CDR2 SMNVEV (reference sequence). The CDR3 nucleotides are TGTGCCAGCAGTTTATCGCCGGGACAGGGGCTCAGCGAGCAGTACTTC. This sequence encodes CASSLSPGQGLSEQYF.

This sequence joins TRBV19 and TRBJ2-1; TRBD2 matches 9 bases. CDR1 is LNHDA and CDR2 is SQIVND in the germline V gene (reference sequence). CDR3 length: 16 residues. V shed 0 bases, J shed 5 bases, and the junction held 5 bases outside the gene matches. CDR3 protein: CASSIDSPSGNNEQFF. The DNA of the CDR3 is TGTGCCAGTAGTATAGATTCGCCTAGCGGGAACAATGAGCAGTTCTTC.

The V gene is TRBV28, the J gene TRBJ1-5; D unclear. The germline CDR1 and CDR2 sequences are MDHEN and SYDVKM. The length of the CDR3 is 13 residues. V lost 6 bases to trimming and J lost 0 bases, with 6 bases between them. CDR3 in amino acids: CASRIHSNQPQHF. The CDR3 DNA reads TGTGCCAGCAGAATACATAGCAATCAGCCCCAGCATTTT.

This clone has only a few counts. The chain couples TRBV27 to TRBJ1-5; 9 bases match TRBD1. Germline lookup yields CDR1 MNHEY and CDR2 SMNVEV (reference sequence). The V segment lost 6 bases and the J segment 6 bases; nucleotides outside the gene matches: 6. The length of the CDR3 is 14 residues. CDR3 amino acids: CASRSQGARQPQHF. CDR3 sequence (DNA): TGTGCCAGCAGATCACAGGGGGCCCGTCAGCCCCAGCATTTT.

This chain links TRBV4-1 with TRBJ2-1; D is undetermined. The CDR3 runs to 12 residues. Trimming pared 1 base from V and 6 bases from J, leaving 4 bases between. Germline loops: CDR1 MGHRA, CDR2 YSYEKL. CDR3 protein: CASSQVINEQFF. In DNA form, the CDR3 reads TGCGCCAGCAGCCAAGTTATCAATGAGCAGTTCTTC.

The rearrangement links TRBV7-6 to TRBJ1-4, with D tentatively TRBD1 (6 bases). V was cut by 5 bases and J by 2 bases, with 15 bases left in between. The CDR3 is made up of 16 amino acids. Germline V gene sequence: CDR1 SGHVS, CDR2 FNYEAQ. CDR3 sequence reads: CASSPLGRGTNEKLFF. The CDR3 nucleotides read TGTGCCAGCAGCCCCCTAGGGAGGGGGACTAATGAAAAACTGTTTTTT.

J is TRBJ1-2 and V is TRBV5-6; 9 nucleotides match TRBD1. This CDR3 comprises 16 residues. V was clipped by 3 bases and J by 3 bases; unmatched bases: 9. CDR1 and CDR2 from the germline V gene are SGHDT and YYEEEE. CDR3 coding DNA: TGTGCCAGCAGCTCGACTACAGGGGGCGCTTACTATGGCTACACCTTC. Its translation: CASSSTTGGAYYGYTF.

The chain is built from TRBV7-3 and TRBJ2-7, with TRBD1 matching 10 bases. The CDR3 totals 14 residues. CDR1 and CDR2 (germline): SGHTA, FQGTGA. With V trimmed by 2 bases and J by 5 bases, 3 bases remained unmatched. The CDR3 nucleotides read TGTGCCAGCAGCTTAGGGACAGGGGTACACGAGCAGTACTTC. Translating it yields CASSLGTGVHEQYF.

CDR3 protein: CATTPSASLYGYTF. The CDR3 nucleotides are TGTGCCACCACCCCTTCGGCCAGCCTCTATGGCTACACCTTC. The rearrangement joins TRBV7-9 to TRBJ1-2; unclear D gene. The length of the CDR3 is 14 residues. V was clipped by 10 bases and J by 4 bases, with 19 bases between them. CDR1 and CDR2 from the germline V gene are SEHNR and FQNEAQ (reference sequence).

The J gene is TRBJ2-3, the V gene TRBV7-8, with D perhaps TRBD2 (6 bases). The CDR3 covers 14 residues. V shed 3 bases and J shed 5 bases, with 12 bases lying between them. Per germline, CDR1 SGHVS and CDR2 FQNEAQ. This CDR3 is CASSFLGGVDTQYF. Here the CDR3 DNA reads TGTGCCAGCAGCTTTTTGGGCGGGGTAGATACGCAGTATTTT. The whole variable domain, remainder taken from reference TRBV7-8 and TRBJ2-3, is GAGVSQSPRYKVAKRGQDVALRCDPISGHVSLFWYQQALGQGPEFLTYFQNEAQLDKSGLPSDRFFAERPEGSVSTLKIQRTQQEDSAVYLCASSFLGGVDTQYFGPGTRLTVL.

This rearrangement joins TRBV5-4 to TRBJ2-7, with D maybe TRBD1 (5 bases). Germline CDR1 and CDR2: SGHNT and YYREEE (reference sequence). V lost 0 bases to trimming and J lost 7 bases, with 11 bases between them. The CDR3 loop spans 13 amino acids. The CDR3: CASSLVSAGEQYF. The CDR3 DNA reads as TGTGCCAGCAGCTTGGTATCCGCAGGGGAGCAGTACTTC.

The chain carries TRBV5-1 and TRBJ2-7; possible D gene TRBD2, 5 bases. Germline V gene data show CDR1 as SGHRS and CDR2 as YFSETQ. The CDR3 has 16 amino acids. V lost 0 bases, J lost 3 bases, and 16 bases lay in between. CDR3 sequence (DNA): TGCGCCAGCAGCTTGGCGGAGGCGCGGGCTGGCTACGAGCAGTACTTC. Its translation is CASSLAEARAGYEQYF.

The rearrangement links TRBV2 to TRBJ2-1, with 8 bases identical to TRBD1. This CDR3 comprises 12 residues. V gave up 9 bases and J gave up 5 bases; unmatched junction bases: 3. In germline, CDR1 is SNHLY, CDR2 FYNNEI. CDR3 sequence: CARRTGNNEQFF. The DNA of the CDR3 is TGTGCCAGGCGGACAGGGAACAATGAGCAGTTCTTC.

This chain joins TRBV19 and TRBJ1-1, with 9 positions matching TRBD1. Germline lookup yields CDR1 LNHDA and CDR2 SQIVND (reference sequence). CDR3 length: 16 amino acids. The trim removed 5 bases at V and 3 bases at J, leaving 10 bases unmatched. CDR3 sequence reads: CASSPRTGEVYTEAFF. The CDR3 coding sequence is TGTGCCAGTAGTCCTCGGACAGGGGAAGTTTACACTGAAGCTTTCTTT. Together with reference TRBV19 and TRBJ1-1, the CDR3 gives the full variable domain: DGGITQSPKYLFRKEGQNVTLSCEQNLNHDAMYWYRQDPGQGLRLIYYSQIVNDFQKGDIAEGYSVSREKKESFPLTVTSAQKNPTAFYLCASSPRTGEVYTEAFFGQGTRLTVV.

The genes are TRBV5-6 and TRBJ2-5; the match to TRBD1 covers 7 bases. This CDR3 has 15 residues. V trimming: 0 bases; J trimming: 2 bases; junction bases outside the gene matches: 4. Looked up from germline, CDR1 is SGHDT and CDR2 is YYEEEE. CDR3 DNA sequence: TGTGCCAGCAGCTTGGAGACAGGGTTTCAAGAGACCCAGTACTTC. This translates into CASSLETGFQETQYF.

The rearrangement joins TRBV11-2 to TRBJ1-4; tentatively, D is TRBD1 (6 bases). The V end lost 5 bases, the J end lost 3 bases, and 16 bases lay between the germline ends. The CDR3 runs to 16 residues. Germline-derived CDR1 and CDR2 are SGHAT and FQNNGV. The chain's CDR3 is CASSHIIQGPNEKLFF. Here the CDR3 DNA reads TGTGCCAGCAGCCACATAATACAGGGCCCTAATGAAAAACTGTTTTTT.

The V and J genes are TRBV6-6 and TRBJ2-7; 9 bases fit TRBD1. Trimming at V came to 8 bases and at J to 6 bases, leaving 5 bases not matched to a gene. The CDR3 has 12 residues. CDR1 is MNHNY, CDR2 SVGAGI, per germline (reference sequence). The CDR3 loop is CASGNRGREQYF. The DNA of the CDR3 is TGTGCCAGCGGGAACAGGGGGCGCGAGCAGTACTTC.

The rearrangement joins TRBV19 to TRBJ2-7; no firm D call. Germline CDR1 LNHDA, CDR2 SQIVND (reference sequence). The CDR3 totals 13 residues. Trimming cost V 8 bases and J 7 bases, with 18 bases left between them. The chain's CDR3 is CASGPRVVEEQYF. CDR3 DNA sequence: TGTGCCAGTGGCCCTAGGGTCGTAGAGGAGCAGTACTTC.

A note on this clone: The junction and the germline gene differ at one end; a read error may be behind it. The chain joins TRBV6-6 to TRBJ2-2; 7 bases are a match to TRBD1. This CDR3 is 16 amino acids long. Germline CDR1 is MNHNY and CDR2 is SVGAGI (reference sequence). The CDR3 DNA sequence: TGTGCCAGCAGTCACTCAAACAGGGGAAACACCGGGGAGCTGTTTTTT. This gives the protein CASSHSNRGNTGELFF.

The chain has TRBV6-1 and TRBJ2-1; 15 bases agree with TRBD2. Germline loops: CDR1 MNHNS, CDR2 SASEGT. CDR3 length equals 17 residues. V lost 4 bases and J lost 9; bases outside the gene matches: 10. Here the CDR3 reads CASSARTSGRGLGEQFF. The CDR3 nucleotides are TGTGCCAGCAGTGCCAGGACTAGCGGGAGGGGGTTGGGTGAGCAGTTCTTC.

The CDR3 DNA reads as TGCAGCGTTGAAGCTTGGGGGCGAGGCACAGATACGCAGTATTTT. As protein: CSVEAWGRGTDTQYF. The chain has TRBV29-1 and TRBJ2-3; D perhaps matches TRBD1 (6 bases). This CDR3 is built from 15 residues. Trimming removed 1 base from V and 1 base from J, with 12 bases in between. Germline CDR1 reads SQVTM; CDR2 reads ANQGSEA.

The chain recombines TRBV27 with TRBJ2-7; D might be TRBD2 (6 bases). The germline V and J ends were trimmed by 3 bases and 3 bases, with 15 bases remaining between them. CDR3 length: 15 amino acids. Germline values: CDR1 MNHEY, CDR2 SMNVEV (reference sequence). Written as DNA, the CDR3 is TGTGCCAGCAGTTTTCGGGGGATTCCTTTCTACGAGCAGTACTTC. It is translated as CASSFRGIPFYEQYF.